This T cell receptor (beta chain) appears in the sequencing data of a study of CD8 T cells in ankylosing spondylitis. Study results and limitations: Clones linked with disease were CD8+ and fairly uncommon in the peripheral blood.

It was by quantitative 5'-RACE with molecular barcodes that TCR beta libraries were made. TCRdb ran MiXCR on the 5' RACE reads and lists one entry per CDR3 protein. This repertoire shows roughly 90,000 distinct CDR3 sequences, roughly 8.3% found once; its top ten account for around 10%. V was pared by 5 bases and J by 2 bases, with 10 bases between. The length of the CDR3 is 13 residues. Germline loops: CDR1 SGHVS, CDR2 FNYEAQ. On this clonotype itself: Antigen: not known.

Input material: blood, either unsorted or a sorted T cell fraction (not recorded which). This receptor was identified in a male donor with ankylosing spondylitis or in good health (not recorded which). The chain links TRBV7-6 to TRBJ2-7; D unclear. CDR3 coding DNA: TGTGCCAGCAGCCAGGCCAAAGCCTACGAGCAGTACTTC. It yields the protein CASSQAKAYEQYF.